A selection of T cell receptor beta chains follows, all from one sample in a study of type 1 and type 2 diabetes patients. MiXCR, run by TCRdb on the multiplex PCR reads, gives a single entry per CDR3 protein. The sample includes about 270,000 distinct CDR3 sequences, 40% to 50% of them seen just once. Sequencing was performed on peripheral blood mononuclear cells (PBMCs). The receptors shown here come from a man aged 18 to 35 with type 2 diabetes. The CDR3 runs from the conserved cysteine through the conserved F or W. Each record gives: CDR3 length, D gene, clone size, V gene, J gene, CDR3 DNA, CDR3 protein. A D gene is named only where the DNA matches it firmly. Some rows have no size entry. The others give once, few or many, or a class for an expanded clone.

CDR3 length: 19
D gene: TRBD2
clone size: NA
V gene: TRBV7-3
J gene: TRBJ2-7
CDR3 DNA: TGTGCCAGCAGCTCAACCCGGGGACTAGCGGGGGGCTACACCTACGAGCAGTACTTC
CDR3 protein: CASSSTRGLAGGYTYEQYF

CDR3 length: 15
D gene: NA
clone size: NA
V gene: TRBV4-3
J gene: TRBJ1-1
CDR3 DNA: TGCGCCAGCAGCCAAGATCGGATGACAGTTACTGAAGCTTTCTTT
CDR3 protein: CASSQDRMTVTEAFF

CDR3 length: 16
D gene: NA
clone size: NA
V gene: TRBV7-2
J gene: TRBJ2-4
CDR3 DNA: TGTGCCAGCAGCTATAAGGGGGGAGTAGCCAAAAACATTCAGTACTTC
CDR3 protein: CASSYKGGVAKNIQYF

CDR3 length: 15
D gene: NA
clone size: NA
V gene: TRBV4-1
J gene: TRBJ1-4
CDR3 DNA: TGCGCCAGCAGCCATACCGGAACAACTAATGAAAAACTGTTTTTT
CDR3 protein: CASSHTGTTNEKLFF

CDR3 length: 15
D gene: TRBD2
clone size: many
V gene: TRBV7-2
J gene: TRBJ2-5
CDR3 DNA: TGTGCCAGCAGCTTATCGGGAGGGACTCAAGAGACCCAGTACTTC
CDR3 protein: CASSLSGGTQETQYF

CDR3 length: 12
D gene: NA
clone size: few
V gene: TRBV7-9
J gene: TRBJ1-2
CDR3 DNA: TGTGCCAGCAGCTTAGGGGCAGTGCACTACACCTTC
CDR3 protein: CASSLGAVHYTF

CDR3 length: 15
D gene: NA
clone size: many
V gene: TRBV10-2
J gene: TRBJ2-1
CDR3 DNA: TGCGCCAGCAGTGAGCCTTCACCCCAGGGGACGGAGCAGTTCTTC
CDR3 protein: CASSEPSPQGTEQFF

CDR3 length: 12
D gene: NA
clone size: NA
V gene: TRBV27
J gene: TRBJ1-6
CDR3 DNA: TGTGCCAGCAGTACCCAGACAGGTGCCCTCCACTTT
CDR3 protein: CASSTQTGALHF

CDR3 length: 14
D gene: NA
clone size: NA
V gene: TRBV7-9
J gene: TRBJ2-7
CDR3 DNA: TGTGCCAGCAGCTTGGTCCAGGCCGCTGATGAGCAGTACTTC
CDR3 protein: CASSLVQAADEQYF

CDR3 length: 13
D gene: NA
clone size: NA
V gene: TRBV27
J gene: TRBJ2-5
CDR3 DNA: TGTGCCAGCAGTGGGAGGATGCAAGAGACCCAGTACTTC
CDR3 protein: CASSGRMQETQYF

CDR3 length: 15
D gene: NA
clone size: NA
V gene: TRBV6-5
J gene: TRBJ1-2
CDR3 DNA: TGTGCCAGCAGACCACAGGGCTTGTATAACTATGGCTACACCTTC
CDR3 protein: CASRPQGLYNYGYTF

CDR3 length: 14
D gene: TRBD1
clone size: NA
V gene: TRBV19
J gene: TRBJ1-3
CDR3 DNA: TGTGCCAGTAGCCGGGACAGCTCTGGAAACACCATATATTTT
CDR3 protein: CASSRDSSGNTIYF

CDR3 length: 16
D gene: NA
clone size: NA
V gene: TRBV7-9
J gene: TRBJ1-1
CDR3 DNA: TGCGCCAGCAGCCAAGGTAGGCCGATGGGATTCACTGAAGCTTTCTTT
CDR3 protein: CASSQGRPMGFTEAFF

CDR3 length: 16
D gene: NA
clone size: once
V gene: TRBV7-3
J gene: TRBJ2-5
CDR3 DNA: TGTGCCAGCAGCTATGGAGGGGCTAGAGAAAAAGAGACCCAGTACTTC
CDR3 protein: CASSYGGAREKETQYF